Listed below are T cell receptor beta chains from one sample, sequenced in a study of control samples from healthy donors and cancer patients. Assay: immunoSEQ multiplex PCR; the TCRdb copy retains only in-frame clones and omits some. The sample holds roughly 94,000 clones; approximately 84% are singletons and the top ten take roughly 40%. Sequencing used PBMCs. Receptors were obtained from a man in his 70s with lung cancer. The CDR3 runs from the conserved cysteine through the conserved F or W. A D gene is named only where the DNA matches it firmly. Expanded clones get a size class; other rows say once, few or many, or leave the size out.

CDR3nt: TGTGCCAGCAGCTTGTTGGGACAGGGGATGGGGGAGCAGTACTTC; CDR3aa: CASSLLGQGMGEQYF; j_gene: TRBJ2-7; v_gene: TRBV5-4; d_gene: TRBD1; len: 15; abundance: NA
CDR3nt: TGTGCCAGCAGTTCAACAGGGACGAATCAGCCCCAGCATTTT; CDR3aa: CASSSTGTNQPQHF; j_gene: TRBJ1-5; v_gene: TRBV6-2/TRBV6-3; d_gene: NA; len: 14; abundance: NA
CDR3nt: TGTGCCAGCAGATCCCGGGACCCAGCGAAAGGGGGTTACGAGCAGTACTTC; CDR3aa: CASRSRDPAKGGYEQYF; j_gene: TRBJ2-7; v_gene: TRBV28; d_gene: NA; len: 17; abundance: NA
CDR3nt: TGCGCCAGCAGCTTGGCCACGGATGAAAAACTGTTTTTT; CDR3aa: CASSLATDEKLFF; j_gene: TRBJ1-4; v_gene: TRBV5-1; d_gene: NA; len: 13; abundance: NA
CDR3nt: TGTGCCATCAGCGCGACATACCCGTCTGAGAACACTGAAGCTTTCTTT; CDR3aa: CAISATYPSENTEAFF; j_gene: TRBJ1-1; v_gene: TRBV10-3; d_gene: NA; len: 16; abundance: few
CDR3nt: TGTGCCAGCAGTCTCCGACAGGGCGCTGAGCAGTTCTTC; CDR3aa: CASSLRQGAEQFF; j_gene: TRBJ2-1; v_gene: TRBV12-3/TRBV12-4; d_gene: TRBD1; len: 13; abundance: NA
CDR3nt: TGCGCCAGCAGCTTGGCCCTTGGAGGGGGCGGAAACACCATATATTTT; CDR3aa: CASSLALGGGGNTIYF; j_gene: TRBJ1-3; v_gene: TRBV5-1; d_gene: TRBD1; len: 16; abundance: NA
CDR3nt: TGTGCCAGCAGTTTTGGGACCGTCTATTCACCCCTCCACTTT; CDR3aa: CASSFGTVYSPLHF; j_gene: TRBJ1-6; v_gene: TRBV27; d_gene: NA; len: 14; abundance: NA
CDR3nt: TGTGCCACCAGTGATTCCAGGGGCGGCAATCAGCCCCAGCATTTT; CDR3aa: CATSDSRGGNQPQHF; j_gene: TRBJ1-5; v_gene: TRBV24-1; d_gene: NA; len: 15; abundance: NA
CDR3nt: TGTGCCAGCTCCCAAGGAGTTGTGACAGGGACCGGGGAGCTGTTTTTT; CDR3aa: CASSQGVVTGTGELFF; j_gene: TRBJ2-2; v_gene: TRBV18; d_gene: TRBD1; len: 16; abundance: NA
CDR3nt: TGCGCCAGCAGCTTAGGGACAGGGGACCCCTATAATTCACCCCTCCACTTT; CDR3aa: CASSLGTGDPYNSPLHF; j_gene: TRBJ1-6; v_gene: TRBV5-1; d_gene: TRBD1; len: 17; abundance: NA
CDR3nt: TGCGCCAGCAGCTACGCAGGGGAGGATGGAGAGACCCAGTACTTC; CDR3aa: CASSYAGEDGETQYF; j_gene: TRBJ2-5; v_gene: TRBV5-1; d_gene: NA; len: 15; abundance: NA
CDR3nt: TGTGCCAGCAGTGTATTATCGATGGGTCCCGGGGAGCTGTTTTTT; CDR3aa: CASSVLSMGPGELFF; j_gene: TRBJ2-2; v_gene: TRBV2; d_gene: NA; len: 15; abundance: NA
CDR3nt: TGTGCCAGTACCTCTCAGCCGGGAGTTCGGACTGAAGCTTTCTTT; CDR3aa: CASTSQPGVRTEAFF; j_gene: TRBJ1-1; v_gene: TRBV19; d_gene: NA; len: 15; abundance: NA
CDR3nt: TGTGCCAGCAGCTCCAGGGGTGCCTACGAGCAGTACTTC; CDR3aa: CASSSRGAYEQYF; j_gene: TRBJ2-7; v_gene: TRBV11-2; d_gene: NA; len: 13; abundance: NA
CDR3nt: TGCGCCAGCAGCGGAGGACTAGCGGGGGCCGGGGCCAGTGAGCAGTTCTTC; CDR3aa: CASSGGLAGAGASEQFF; j_gene: TRBJ2-1; v_gene: TRBV5-1; d_gene: TRBD2; len: 17; abundance: NA
CDR3nt: TGTGCCAGCAGCGCGGGACAGGGTGGCTACGAGCAGTACTTC; CDR3aa: CASSAGQGGYEQYF; j_gene: TRBJ2-7; v_gene: TRBV9; d_gene: TRBD1; len: 14; abundance: few
CDR3nt: TGTGCCAGCAGTTACTCGACGGATTACAATCAGCCCCAGCATTTT; CDR3aa: CASSYSTDYNQPQHF; j_gene: TRBJ1-5; v_gene: TRBV6-5; d_gene: NA; len: 15; abundance: once
CDR3nt: TGTGCCAGCAGTGGGGTCGCCAGGGGGACTGGCTACACCTTC; CDR3aa: CASSGVARGTGYTF; j_gene: TRBJ1-2; v_gene: TRBV2; d_gene: TRBD1; len: 14; abundance: NA